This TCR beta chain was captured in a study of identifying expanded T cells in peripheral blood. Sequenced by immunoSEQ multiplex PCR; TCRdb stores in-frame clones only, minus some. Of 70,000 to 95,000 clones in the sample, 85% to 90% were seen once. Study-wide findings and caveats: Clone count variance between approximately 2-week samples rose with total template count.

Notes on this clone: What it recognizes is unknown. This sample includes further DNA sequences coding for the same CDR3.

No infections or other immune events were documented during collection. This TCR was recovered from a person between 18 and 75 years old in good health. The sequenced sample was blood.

Here the CDR3 DNA reads TGTGCCAGCAGCTTAGGAACCGGGGAGCTGTTTTTT. It encodes CASSLGTGELFF. The chain is built from TRBV7-9 and TRBJ2-2, with D unclear. Germline V gene lookup returns CDR1 SEHNR and CDR2 FQNEAQ (reference sequence). CDR3 size: 12 residues. V was trimmed by 1 base and J by 5 bases, leaving 2 bases between them.